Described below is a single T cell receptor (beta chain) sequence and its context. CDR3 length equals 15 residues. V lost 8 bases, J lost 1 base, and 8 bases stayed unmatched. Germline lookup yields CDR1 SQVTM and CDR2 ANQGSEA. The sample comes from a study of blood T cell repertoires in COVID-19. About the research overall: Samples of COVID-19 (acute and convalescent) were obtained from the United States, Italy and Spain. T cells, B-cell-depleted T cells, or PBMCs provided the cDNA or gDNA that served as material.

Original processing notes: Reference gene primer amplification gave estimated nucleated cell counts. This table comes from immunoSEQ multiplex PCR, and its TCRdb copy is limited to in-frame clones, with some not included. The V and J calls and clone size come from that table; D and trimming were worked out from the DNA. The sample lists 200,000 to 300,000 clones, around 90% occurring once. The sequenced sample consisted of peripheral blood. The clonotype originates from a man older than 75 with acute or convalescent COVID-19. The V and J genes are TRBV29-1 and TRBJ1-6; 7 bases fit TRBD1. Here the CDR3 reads CSIRDSESYNSPLHF. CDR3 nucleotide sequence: TGCAGCATCCGGGACAGTGAGTCCTATAATTCACCCCTCCACTTT.